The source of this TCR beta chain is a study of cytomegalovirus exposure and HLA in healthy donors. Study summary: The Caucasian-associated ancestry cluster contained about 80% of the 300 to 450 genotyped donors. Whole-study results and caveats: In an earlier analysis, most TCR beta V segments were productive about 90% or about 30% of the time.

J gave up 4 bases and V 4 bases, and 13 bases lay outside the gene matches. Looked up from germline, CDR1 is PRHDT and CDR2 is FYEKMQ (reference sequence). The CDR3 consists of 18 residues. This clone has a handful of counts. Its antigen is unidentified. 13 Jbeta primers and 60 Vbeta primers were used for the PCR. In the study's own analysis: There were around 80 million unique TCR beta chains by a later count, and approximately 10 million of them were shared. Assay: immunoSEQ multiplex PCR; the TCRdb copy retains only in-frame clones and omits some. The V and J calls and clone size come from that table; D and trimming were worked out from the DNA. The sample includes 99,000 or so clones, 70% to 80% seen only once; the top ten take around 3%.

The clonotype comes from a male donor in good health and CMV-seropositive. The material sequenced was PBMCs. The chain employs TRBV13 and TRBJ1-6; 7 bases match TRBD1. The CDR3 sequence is CASSSGPGGQKYNSPLHF. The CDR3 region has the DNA TGTGCCAGCAGCTCCGGCCCCGGGGGACAGAAATATAATTCACCCCTCCACTTT.